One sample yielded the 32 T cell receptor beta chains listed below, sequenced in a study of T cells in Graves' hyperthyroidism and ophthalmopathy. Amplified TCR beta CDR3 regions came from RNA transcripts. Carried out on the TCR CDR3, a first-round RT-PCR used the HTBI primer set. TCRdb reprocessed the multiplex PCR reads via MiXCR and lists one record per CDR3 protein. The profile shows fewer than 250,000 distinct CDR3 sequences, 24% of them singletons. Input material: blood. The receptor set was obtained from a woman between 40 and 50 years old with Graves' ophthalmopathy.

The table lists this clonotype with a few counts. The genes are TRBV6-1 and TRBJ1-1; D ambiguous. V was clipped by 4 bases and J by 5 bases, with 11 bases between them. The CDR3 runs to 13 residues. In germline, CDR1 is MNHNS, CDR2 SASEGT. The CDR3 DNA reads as TGTGCCAGCAGTGCAAGGACGAATACTGAAGCTTTCTTT. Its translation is CASSARTNTEAFF.

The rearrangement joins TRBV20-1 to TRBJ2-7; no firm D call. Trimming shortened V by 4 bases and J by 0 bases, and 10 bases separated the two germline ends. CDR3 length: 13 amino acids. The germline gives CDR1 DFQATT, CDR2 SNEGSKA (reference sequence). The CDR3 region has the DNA TGCAGTGCTATCAAACCCGGCTCCTACGAGCAGTACTTC. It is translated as CSAIKPGSYEQYF.

The CDR3: CASSSFVTTGLNGYTF. DNA for the CDR3: TGTGCCAGCAGTTCGTTCGTAACCACAGGGCTCAACGGCTACACCTTC. This chain connects TRBV12-3 or TRBV12-4 to TRBJ1-2; D perhaps matches TRBD1 (6 bases). The CDR3 extends over 16 amino acids. Between the trimmed V and J ends, which lost 4 bases and 8 bases, there was a span of 23 bases.

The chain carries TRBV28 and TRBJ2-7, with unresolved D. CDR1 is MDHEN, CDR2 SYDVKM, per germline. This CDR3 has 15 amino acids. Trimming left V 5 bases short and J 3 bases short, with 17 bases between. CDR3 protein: CASSEAPERVYEQYF. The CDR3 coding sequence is TGTGCCAGCAGTGAAGCTCCTGAACGAGTCTACGAGCAGTACTTC.

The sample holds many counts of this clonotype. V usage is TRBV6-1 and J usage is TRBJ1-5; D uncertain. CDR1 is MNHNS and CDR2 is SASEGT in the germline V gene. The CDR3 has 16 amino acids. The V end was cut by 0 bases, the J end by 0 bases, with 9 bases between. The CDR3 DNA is TGTGCCAGCAGTGAAGCGGGAGGGATTAGCAATCAGCCCCAGCATTTT. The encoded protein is CASSEAGGISNQPQHF.

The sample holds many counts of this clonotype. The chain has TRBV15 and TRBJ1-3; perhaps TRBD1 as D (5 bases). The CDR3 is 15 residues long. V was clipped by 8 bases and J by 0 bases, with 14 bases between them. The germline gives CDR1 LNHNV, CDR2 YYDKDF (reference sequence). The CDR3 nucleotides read TGTGCCACCTCAATTACAGGTCTCTCTGGAAACACCATATATTTT. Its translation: CATSITGLSGNTIYF.

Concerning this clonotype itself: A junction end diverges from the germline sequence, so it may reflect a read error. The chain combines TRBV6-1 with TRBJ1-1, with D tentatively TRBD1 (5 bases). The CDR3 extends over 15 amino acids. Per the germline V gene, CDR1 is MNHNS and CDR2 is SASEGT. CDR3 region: CASSLRIGARDEAYF. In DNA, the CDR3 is TGTGCCAGCAGTCTTAGGATAGGGGCCCGTGATGAAGCTTACTTT.

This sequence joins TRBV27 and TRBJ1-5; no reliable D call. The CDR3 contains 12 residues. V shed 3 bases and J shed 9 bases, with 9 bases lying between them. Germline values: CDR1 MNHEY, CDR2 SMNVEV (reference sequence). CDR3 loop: CASSFEAGPQHF. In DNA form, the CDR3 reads TGTGCCAGCAGTTTCGAGGCAGGGCCCCAGCATTTT.

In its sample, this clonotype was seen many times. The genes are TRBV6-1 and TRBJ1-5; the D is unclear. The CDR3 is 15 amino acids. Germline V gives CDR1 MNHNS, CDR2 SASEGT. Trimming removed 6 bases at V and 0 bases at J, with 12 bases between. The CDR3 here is CASRIGLDSNQPQHF. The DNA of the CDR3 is TGTGCCAGCAGGATTGGTCTTGATAGCAATCAGCCCCAGCATTTT.

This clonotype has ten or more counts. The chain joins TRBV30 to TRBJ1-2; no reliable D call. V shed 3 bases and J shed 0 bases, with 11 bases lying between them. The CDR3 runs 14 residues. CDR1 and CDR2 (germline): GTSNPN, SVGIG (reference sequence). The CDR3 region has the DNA TGTGCCTGGAGCCGCAGGAGGACTAACTATGGCTACACCTTC. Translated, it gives CAWSRRRTNYGYTF.

CDR3 nucleotides: TGTGCCAGCAGTTTATTTGGGAGGGGGGCAGGCCACATGAACACTGAAGCTTTCTTT. Its translation: CASSLFGRGAGHMNTEAFF. This rearrangement joins TRBV28 to TRBJ1-1, with D perhaps matching TRBD1 (6 bases). The CDR3 is 19 residues long. V was shortened by 1 base and J by 0 bases, with 21 bases between the two germline ends. CDR1 and CDR2 (germline): MDHEN, SYDVKM.

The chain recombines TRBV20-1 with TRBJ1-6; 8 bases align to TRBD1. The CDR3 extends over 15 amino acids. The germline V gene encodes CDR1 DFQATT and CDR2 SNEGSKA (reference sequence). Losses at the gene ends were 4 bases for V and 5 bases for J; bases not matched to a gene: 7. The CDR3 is CSATTRTGHNSPLHF. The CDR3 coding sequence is TGCAGTGCTACCACTAGGACAGGGCATAATTCACCCCTCCACTTT.

The CDR3 DNA reads TGCAGCGTCAGGGTATGGGACAGGGTCATCGCAGAGACCCAGTACTTC. It codes for CSVRVWDRVIAETQYF. This chain joins TRBV29-1 and TRBJ2-5, with TRBD1 identical over 9 bases. Per the germline V gene, CDR1 is SQVTM and CDR2 is ANQGSEA. The CDR3 totals 16 residues. With 6 bases clipped from V and 4 bases from J, the junction kept 15 bases outside the gene matches.

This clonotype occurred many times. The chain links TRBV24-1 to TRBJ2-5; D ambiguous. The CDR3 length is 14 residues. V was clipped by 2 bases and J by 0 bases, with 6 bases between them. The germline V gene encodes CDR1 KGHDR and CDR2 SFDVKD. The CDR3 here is CATSDWTDQETQYF. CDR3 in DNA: TGTGCCACCAGTGATTGGACGGACCAAGAGACCCAGTACTTC.

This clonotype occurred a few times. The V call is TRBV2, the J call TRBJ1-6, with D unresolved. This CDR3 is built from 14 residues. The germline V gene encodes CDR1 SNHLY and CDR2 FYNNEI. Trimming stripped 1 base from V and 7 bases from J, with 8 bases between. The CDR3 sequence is CASSEELHNSPLHF. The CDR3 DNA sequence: TGTGCCAGCAGTGAAGAACTACACAATTCACCCCTCCACTTT.

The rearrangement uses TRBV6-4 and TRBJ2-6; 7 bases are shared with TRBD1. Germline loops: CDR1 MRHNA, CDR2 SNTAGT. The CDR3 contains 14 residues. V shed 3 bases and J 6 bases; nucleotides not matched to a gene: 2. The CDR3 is CASSDQGEANVLTF. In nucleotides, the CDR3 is TGTGCCAGCAGTGATCAGGGGGAGGCCAACGTCCTGACTTTC.

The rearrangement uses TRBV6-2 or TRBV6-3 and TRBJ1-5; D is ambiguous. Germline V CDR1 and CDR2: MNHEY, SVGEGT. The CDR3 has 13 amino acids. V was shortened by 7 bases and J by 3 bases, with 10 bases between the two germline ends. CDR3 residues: CASKGSLNQPQHF. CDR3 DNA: TGTGCCAGCAAGGGCAGCCTCAATCAGCCCCAGCATTTT.

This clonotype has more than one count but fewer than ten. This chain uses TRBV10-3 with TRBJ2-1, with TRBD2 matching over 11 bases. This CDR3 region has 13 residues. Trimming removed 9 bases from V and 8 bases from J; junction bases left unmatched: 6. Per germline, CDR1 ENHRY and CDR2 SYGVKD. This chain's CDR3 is CAIRSGREDEQFF. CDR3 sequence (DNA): TGTGCCATTCGTAGCGGGAGGGAAGATGAGCAGTTCTTC.

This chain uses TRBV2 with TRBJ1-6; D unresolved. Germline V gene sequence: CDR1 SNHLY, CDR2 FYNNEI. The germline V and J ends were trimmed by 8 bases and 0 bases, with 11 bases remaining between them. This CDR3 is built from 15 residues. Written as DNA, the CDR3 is TGTGCCAGCCGAGAGACGGGCTCCTATAATTCACCCCTCCACTTT. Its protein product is CASRETGSYNSPLHF.

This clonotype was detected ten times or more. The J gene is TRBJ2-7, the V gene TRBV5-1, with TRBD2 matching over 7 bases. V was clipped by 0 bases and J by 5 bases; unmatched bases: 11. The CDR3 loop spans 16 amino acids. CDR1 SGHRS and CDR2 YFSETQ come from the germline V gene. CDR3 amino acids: CASSLVLGGSTHEQYF. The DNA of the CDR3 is TGCGCCAGCAGCTTGGTGCTGGGCGGGAGTACCCACGAGCAGTACTTC.

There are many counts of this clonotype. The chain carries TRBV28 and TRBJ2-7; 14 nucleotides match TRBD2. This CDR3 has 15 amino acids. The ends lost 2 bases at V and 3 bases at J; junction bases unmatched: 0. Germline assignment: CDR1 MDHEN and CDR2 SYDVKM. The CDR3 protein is CASSLGTSGSYEQYF. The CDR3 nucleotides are TGTGCCAGCAGTTTAGGGACTAGCGGGAGCTACGAGCAGTACTTC.

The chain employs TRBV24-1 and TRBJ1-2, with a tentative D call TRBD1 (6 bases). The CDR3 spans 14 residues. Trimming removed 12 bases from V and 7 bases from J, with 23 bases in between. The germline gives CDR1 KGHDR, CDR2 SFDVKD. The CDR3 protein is CAGAGQTHRGGYTF. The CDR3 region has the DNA TGTGCCGGGGCCGGACAGACCCATAGGGGTGGCTACACCTTC.

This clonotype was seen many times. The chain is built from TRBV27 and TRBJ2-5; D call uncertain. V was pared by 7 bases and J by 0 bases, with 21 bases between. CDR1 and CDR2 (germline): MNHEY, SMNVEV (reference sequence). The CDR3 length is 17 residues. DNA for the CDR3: TGTGCCAGCACCTTAACCCGGACCTACCGAGACCAAGAGACCCAGTACTTC. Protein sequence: CASTLTRTYRDQETQYF.

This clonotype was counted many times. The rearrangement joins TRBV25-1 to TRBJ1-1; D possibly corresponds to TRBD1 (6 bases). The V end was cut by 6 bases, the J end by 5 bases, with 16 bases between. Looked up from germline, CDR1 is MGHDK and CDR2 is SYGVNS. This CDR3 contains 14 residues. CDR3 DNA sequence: TGTGCCAGCAGGGAAACAGGGCAGTCAACTGAAGCTTTCTTT. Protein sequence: CASRETGQSTEAFF.

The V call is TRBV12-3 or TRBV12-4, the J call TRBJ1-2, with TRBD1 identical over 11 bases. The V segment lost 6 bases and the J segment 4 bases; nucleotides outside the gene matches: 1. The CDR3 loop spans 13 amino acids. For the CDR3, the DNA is TGTGCCAGCAGCGGGACAGGGGGCTATGGCTACACCTTC. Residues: CASSGTGGYGYTF.

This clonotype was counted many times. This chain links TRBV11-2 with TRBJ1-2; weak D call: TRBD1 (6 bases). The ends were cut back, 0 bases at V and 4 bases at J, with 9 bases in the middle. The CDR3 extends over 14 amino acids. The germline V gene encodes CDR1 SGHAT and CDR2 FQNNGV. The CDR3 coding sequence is TGTGCCAGCAGCTTAGATGGGGGGCCCTATGGCTACACCTTC. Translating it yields CASSLDGGPYGYTF.

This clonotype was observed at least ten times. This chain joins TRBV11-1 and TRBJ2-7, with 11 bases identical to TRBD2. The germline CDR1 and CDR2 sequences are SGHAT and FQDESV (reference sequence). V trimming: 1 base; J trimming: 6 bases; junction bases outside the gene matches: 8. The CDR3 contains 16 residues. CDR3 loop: CASSLDFPTSGTEQYF. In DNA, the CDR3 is TGTGCCAGCAGCTTAGATTTCCCGACTAGCGGGACCGAGCAGTACTTC.

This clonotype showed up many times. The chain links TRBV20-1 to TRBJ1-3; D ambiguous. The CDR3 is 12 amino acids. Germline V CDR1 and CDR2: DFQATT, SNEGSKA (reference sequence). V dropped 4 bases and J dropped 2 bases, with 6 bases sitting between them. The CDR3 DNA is TGCAGTGCTACCTCAGCTGGAAACACCATATATTTT. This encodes CSATSAGNTIYF.

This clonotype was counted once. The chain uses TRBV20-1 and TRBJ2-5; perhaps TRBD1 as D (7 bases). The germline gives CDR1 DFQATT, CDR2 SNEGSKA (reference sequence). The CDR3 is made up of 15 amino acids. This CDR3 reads CSTRGDGSYQETQYF. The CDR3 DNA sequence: TGCTCAACCAGGGGGGACGGTTCGTACCAAGAGACCCAGTACTTC.

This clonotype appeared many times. CDR3 sequence: CASSMWGTGYEQYF. DNA of the CDR3: TGTGCCAGCAGTATGTGGGGGACAGGCTACGAGCAGTACTTC. The rearrangement links TRBV6-1 to TRBJ2-7; 8 positions agree with TRBD1. The J segment lost 3 bases and the V segment lost 5 bases, leaving 6 bases of the junction unmatched. The CDR3 is 14 amino acids. Per the germline V gene, CDR1 is MNHNS and CDR2 is SASEGT.

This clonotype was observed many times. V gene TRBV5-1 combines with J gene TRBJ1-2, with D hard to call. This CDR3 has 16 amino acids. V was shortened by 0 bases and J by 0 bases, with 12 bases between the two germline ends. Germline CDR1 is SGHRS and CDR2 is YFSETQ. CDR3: CASSLEQPGTNYGYTF. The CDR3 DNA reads TGCGCCAGCAGCTTGGAGCAGCCGGGAACTAACTATGGCTACACCTTC.

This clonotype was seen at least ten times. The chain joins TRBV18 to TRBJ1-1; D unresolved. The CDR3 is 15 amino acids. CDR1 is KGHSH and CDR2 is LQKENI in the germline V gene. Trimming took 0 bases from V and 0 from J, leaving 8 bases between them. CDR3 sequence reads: CASSPPGSVNTEAFF. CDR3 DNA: TGTGCCAGCTCACCACCCGGGTCGGTGAACACTGAAGCTTTCTTT. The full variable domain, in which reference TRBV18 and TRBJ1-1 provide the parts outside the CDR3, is NAGVMQNPRHLVRRRGQEARLRCSPMKGHSHVYWYRQLPEEGLKFMVYLQKENIIDESGMPKERFSAEFPKEGPSILRIQQVVRGDSAAYFCASSPPGSVNTEAFFGQGTRLTVV.